This is a list of T cell receptor beta chains from one sample in a study of blood T cell repertoires in COVID-19. TCRdb's copy holds only in-frame clones and misses some; the assay was immunoSEQ multiplex PCR. Among around 90,000 clones listed, around 88% were seen once. The specimen sequenced was peripheral blood. The receptors shown here come from a man aged 50-59 years with COVID-19, enrolled during active disease. The conserved cysteine and the conserved F or W are not part of the CDR3 here.

V gene,CDR3 protein
TRBV5-4,ASSQGLAGGSSYNEQF
TRBV19,ASRAPGLNTGELF
TRBV9,ASSRKGTVDEQY
TRBV19,ASSTGTGQHSPLH
TRBV21-1,ASSGTGVHYSGNTIY
TRBV24-1,ATSDSGTGFT
TRBV30,AWSRTGQGAFQPQH
TRBV6-5,ASSQGNYGYT
TRBV27,ASSLTGTGGYPAYEQY
TRBV3-1/TRBV3-2,ASSQRTGRDEKLF
TRBV27,ASSLTPQGGYGYT
TRBV27,ASAEGANYGYT
TRBV3-1/TRBV3-2,ASSHQGALTYEQY
TRBV10-1,ASSGPGQGACGELF
TRBV9,ASSAGSGEGYT
TRBV28,ASSRLNYGYT
TRBV10-3,AISPTGDGNTIY
TRBV28,ASSFTGGSGNTIY
TRBV3-1/TRBV3-2,ASSLGTSGGDEQY
TRBV9,ASSVASGGVTGELF
TRBV14,ASSPGLATSTDTQY
TRBV27,ASKHRAPSYEQY
TRBV5-4,ASSSWVLAGGSNEQF
TRBV10-3,AISERTGRTEAF
TRBV14,ASSQHGTGGADTQY
TRBV9,ASSVQGSGTEAF
TRBV15,ATSRREGYNTQY
TRBV30,AWSVTRSGGANTQY
TRBV7-2,ASSLSTGGLEQY
TRBV11-3,ASSRAGGTEAF
TRBV5-6,ASSFYYRGIDGYT
TRBV2,ASSEGGGRSPLH
TRBV9,ASSPARTPAYEQY
TRBV6-5,ASSYRQGNQPQH
TRBV2,ASNRQGTHNSPLH
TRBV3-1/TRBV3-2,ASSRGQLNTEAF
TRBV5-1,ASSLTQMEQF
TRBV10-2,ASRTGHSGNTIY
TRBV2,ASSERGASNTGELF
TRBV5-7,ASTQNRTGDYNEQF
TRBV6-2/TRBV6-3,ASSYNPGTYEQY
TRBV27,ASSLYPPGTDYGYT
TRBV9,ASSPNLGDNYGYT
TRBV12-2,ASRPNYRDRENSPLH
TRBV7-8,ASSLGTSGVNEQF
TRBV6-2/TRBV6-3,ASSYSIRTSRLEQF
TRBV3-1/TRBV3-2,ASSQEESGGARETQY
TRBV14,ASSRGTGDYGYT
TRBV30,AWSGGGILAGELF